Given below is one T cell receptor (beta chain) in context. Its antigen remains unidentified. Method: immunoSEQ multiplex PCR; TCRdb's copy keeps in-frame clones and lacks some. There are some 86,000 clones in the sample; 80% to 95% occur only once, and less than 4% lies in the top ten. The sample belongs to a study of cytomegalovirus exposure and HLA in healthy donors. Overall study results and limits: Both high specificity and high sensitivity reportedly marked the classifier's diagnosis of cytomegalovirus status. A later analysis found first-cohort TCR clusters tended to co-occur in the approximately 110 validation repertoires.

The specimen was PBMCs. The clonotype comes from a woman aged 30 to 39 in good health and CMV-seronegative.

CDR3 in DNA: TGTGCCAGCCATTATCGACAGGGTAGCTATGGCTACACCTTC. This codes for CASHYRQGSYGYTF. The V gene is TRBV2, the J gene TRBJ1-2; 7 bases agree with TRBD1. The length of the CDR3 is 14 residues. The germline gives CDR1 SNHLY, CDR2 FYNNEI. Trimming at V came to 8 bases and at J to 4 bases, leaving 10 bases not matched to a gene.